These 28 T cell receptor beta chains share one sample of origin, sequenced in a study of identical twins listed by TCRdb under 2016. To prepare the library, 5' RACE was applied. This sample was sequenced with an Illumina HiSeq 2000. TCRdb redid the processing of the public reads, applying fastp at Q25 and MiXCR, and retained in-frame beta chains. Records with the same CDR3 protein are collapsed into one entry carrying the most frequent genes and DNA. The sample contains a few hundred thousand distinct CDR3 sequences, 15% to 20% of them found a single time. The biggest ten clones account for roughly 12% of the sample. Sequencing was carried out using naive T cells sorted from blood. The sample's cell subset or site, from its label and the paper: cells isolated with a human naive T-cell isolation kit. The receptors were gathered from a man over 45 in good health.

DNA for the CDR3: TGTGCCAGCAGTCTCTTCCTACAGCACTACGAGCAGTACTTC. It encodes CASSLFLQHYEQYF. The gene calls are TRBV6-2 or TRBV6-3 and TRBJ2-7, with D uncertain. The germline gives CDR1 MNHEY, CDR2 SVGEGT. CDR3 size: 14 residues. The ends were cut back, 5 bases at V and 3 bases at J, with 14 bases in the middle.

This sequence joins TRBV6-2 or TRBV6-3 and TRBJ2-3; D gene unclear. V lost 7 bases, J lost 5 bases, and 10 bases lay in between. CDR1 is MNHEY and CDR2 is SVGEGT in the germline V gene. CDR3 length equals 12 residues. The CDR3 region has the DNA TGTGCCAGCAATAGTGTGGGAGATACGCAGTATTTT. Translation: CASNSVGDTQYF.

The chain links TRBV15 to TRBJ2-3; 11 bases fit TRBD2. This CDR3 spans 19 amino acids. Germline CDR1 is LNHNV and CDR2 is YYDKDF (reference sequence). Unmatched junction bases numbered 8, after V lost 0 bases and J lost 0 bases. In DNA, the CDR3 is TGTGCCACCAGCAGAGATCCTAGCGGGAGGCAACGTAGCACAGATACGCAGTATTTT. It encodes CATSRDPSGRQRSTDTQYF.

The genes are TRBV7-9 and TRBJ2-7; TRBD1 matches at 9 bases. The CDR3 is 16 residues long. Germline V gives CDR1 SEHNR, CDR2 FQNEAQ (reference sequence). The V gene end was trimmed by 2 bases and the J gene end by 2 bases; junction bases not matched to a gene: 7. The CDR3 loop is CASSLSPGQGAYEQYF. CDR3 nucleotide sequence: TGTGCCAGCAGCTTATCCCCGGGACAGGGCGCCTACGAGCAGTACTTC. Variable domain in full (rest from reference TRBV7-9 and TRBJ2-7): DTGVSQNPRHKITKRGQNVTFRCDPISEHNRLYWYRQTLGQGPEFLTYFQNEAQLEKSRLLSDRFSAERPKGSFSTLEIQRTEQGDSAMYLCASSLSPGQGAYEQYFGPGTRLTVT.

This clonotype has a handful of counts. This chain joins TRBV7-2 and TRBJ2-7; the match to TRBD1 covers 7 bases. V shed 4 bases, J shed 2 bases, and the junction held 5 bases outside the gene matches. There are 14 residues in the CDR3. Germline V gene lookup returns CDR1 SGHTA and CDR2 FQGNSA. CDR3 in amino acids: CASSSQTGPYEQYF. The CDR3 coding sequence is TGTGCCAGCAGCTCCCAGACAGGGCCCTACGAGCAGTACTTC.

This chain connects TRBV5-5 to TRBJ2-7; the D gene is possibly TRBD2 (5 bases). The CDR3 has 15 amino acids. Germline V gives CDR1 SGHKS, CDR2 YYEKEE (reference sequence). V was pared by 3 bases and J by 7 bases, with 20 bases between. The CDR3 DNA reads TGTGCCAGCAGCTGGGGTCGGACGCAGCCGGGGGAGCAGTACTTC. Its translation: CASSWGRTQPGEQYF.

The V call is TRBV6-5, the J call TRBJ2-4; possible D gene TRBD2, 6 bases. V was pared by 0 bases and J by 13 bases, with 16 bases between. Germline V gene data show CDR1 as MNHEY and CDR2 as SVGAGI. The CDR3 spans 14 residues. The CDR3 reads CASSYSQGRDFQYF. DNA for the CDR3: TGTGCCAGCAGTTACTCTCAAGGCCGGGACTTCCAGTACTTC.

Many counts were recorded for this clonotype. This chain uses TRBV20-1 with TRBJ2-2, with TRBD1 matching 10 bases. The trim removed 6 bases at V and 7 bases at J, leaving 5 bases unmatched. The length of the CDR3 is 13 residues. Germline values: CDR1 DFQATT, CDR2 SNEGSKA (reference sequence). CDR3 region: CSARDRGNGELFF. In DNA, the CDR3 is TGCAGTGCGCGGGACAGGGGTAACGGGGAGCTGTTTTTT.

The CDR3 sequence is CSATSGGKETQYF. The CDR3 nucleotides are TGCAGTGCTACTAGCGGGGGGAAAGAGACCCAGTACTTC. This rearrangement joins TRBV20-1 to TRBJ2-5, with 11 bases that match TRBD2. V lost 4 bases, J lost 3 bases, and 1 base stayed unmatched. Germline assignment: CDR1 DFQATT and CDR2 SNEGSKA (reference sequence). This CDR3 region has 13 residues.

This clonotype was picked up a small number of times. The J gene is TRBJ2-2, the V gene TRBV5-1; D is uncertain. V lost 1 base and J 3 bases, leaving 16 bases between the germline ends. Germline V gives CDR1 SGHRS, CDR2 YFSETQ. The CDR3 length is 17 residues. The CDR3 region has the DNA TGCGCCAGCAGCTTGCCCACGAGGAATACGTACACCGGGGAGCTGTTTTTT. Translating gives CASSLPTRNTYTGELFF.

This clonotype was seen at least ten times. V usage is TRBV27 and J usage is TRBJ2-3; D is possibly TRBD1 or TRBD2 (5 bases each). This CDR3 is built from 14 residues. V shed 3 bases and J shed 0 bases, with 7 bases lying between them. CDR1 MNHEY and CDR2 SMNVEV come from the germline V gene (reference sequence). The CDR3 is CASSLGDSTDTQYF. As DNA, the CDR3 is TGTGCCAGCAGTTTGGGGGACAGCACAGATACGCAGTATTTT.

This clonotype was detected many times. The chain uses TRBV4-2 and TRBJ2-5; TRBD1 agrees at 8 bases. The CDR3 consists of 15 residues. Looked up from germline, CDR1 is LGHNA and CDR2 is YNFKEQ. J was trimmed by 5 bases and V by 2 bases; bases with no gene match: 7. The CDR3 bases are TGTGCCAGCAGCCAACCTGGACAGGGCGGGGAGACCCAGTACTTC. Translating gives CASSQPGQGGETQYF.

This clonotype has ten or more counts. The chain couples TRBV14 to TRBJ2-7; 12 bases line up with TRBD1. CDR3 length: 16 residues. The germline V gene has CDR1 SGHDN and CDR2 FVKESK. V trimming: 3 bases; J trimming: 6 bases; junction bases outside the gene matches: 9. CDR3 bases: TGTGCCAGCAGCCACCATACCGGGACAGGGGGCCTCGAGCAGTACTTC. Protein product: CASSHHTGTGGLEQYF.

The CDR3 DNA reads TGTGCCAGCAGTAAACAGGGGGCGCTTCGCGCTTTCTTT. This encodes CASSKQGALRAFF. The chain has TRBV27 and TRBJ1-1; 9 bases fit TRBD1. The CDR3 totals 13 residues. Trimming at V came to 5 bases and at J to 11 bases, leaving 9 bases not matched to a gene. Looked up from germline, CDR1 is MNHEY and CDR2 is SMNVEV (reference sequence).

This clonotype was seen a few times. This sequence joins TRBV25-1 and TRBJ2-1; the D gene could be TRBD1 or TRBD2 (5 bases each). Per germline, CDR1 MGHDK and CDR2 SYGVNS. The CDR3 has 15 amino acids. Trimming removed 3 bases from V and 5 bases from J, with 14 bases in between. The CDR3 DNA is TGTGCCAGCAGTGACCGGACTGGGGCCAACAATGAGCAGTTCTTC. It is translated as CASSDRTGANNEQFF.

To note about this clonotype: A much larger clonotype is one base distant, so this may be a read error. The chain employs TRBV25-1 and TRBJ1-2, with D perhaps TRBD1 (5 bases). CDR1 is MGHDK, CDR2 SYGVNS, per germline. The CDR3 covers 14 residues. CDR3 loop: CATSDAGPNYGYTF. CDR3 bases: TGTGCCACCAGTGATGCAGGGCCAAACTATGGCTACACCTTC.

This chain joins TRBV2 and TRBJ2-3; 8 bases fit TRBD2. Germline loops: CDR1 SNHLY, CDR2 FYNNEI. V lost 4 bases to trimming and J lost 5 bases; unmatched junction nucleotides: 5. CDR3 length: 14 amino acids. In DNA form, the CDR3 reads TGTGCCAGCAGTGGGGGACTAGGTGTAGATACGCAGTATTTT. This translates into CASSGGLGVDTQYF.

This clonotype was recorded many times. The CDR3 is CASRSWVRIEGYTF. Written as DNA, the CDR3 is TGTGCCAGCAGATCTTGGGTCAGAATAGAGGGCTACACCTTC. The gene calls are TRBV27 and TRBJ1-2, with D hard to call. The V end was cut by 6 bases, the J end by 8 bases, with 19 bases between. CDR3 length equals 14 residues. Germline V gene sequence: CDR1 MNHEY, CDR2 SMNVEV (reference sequence).

This clonotype was recorded at least ten times. CDR3 region: CASSLAGTAQNYGYTF. The CDR3 DNA sequence: TGTGCCAGCAGTTTAGCAGGGACAGCTCAAAACTATGGCTACACCTTC. The rearrangement uses TRBV12-3 or TRBV12-4 and TRBJ1-2, with 7 bases that match TRBD1. The J segment lost 2 bases and the V segment lost 0 bases, leaving 6 bases of the junction unmatched. The CDR3 sequence is 16 residues long.

The rearrangement uses TRBV5-1 and TRBJ2-7; 7 nucleotides align to TRBD1. After removal of 4 bases from V and 7 bases from J, the junction contained 11 bases not matched to a gene. CDR3 length: 14 residues. Germline V lookup: CDR1 SGHRS, CDR2 YFSETQ. CDR3 sequence (DNA): TGCGCCAGCAGCGAGGCGACAGGGTCGAGGGAGCAGTACTTC. Translated, it gives CASSEATGSREQYF.

This clonotype was counted a few times. The chain has TRBV6-1 and TRBJ1-6; TRBD1 aligns across 8 bases. V trimming: 6 bases; J trimming: 6 bases; junction bases outside the gene matches: 7. CDR3 length: 15 residues. Germline V CDR1 and CDR2: MNHNS, SASEGT. DNA of the CDR3: TGTGCCAGCAGCGGAACCGACAGGGGTAATTCACCCCTCCACTTT. Translation: CASSGTDRGNSPLHF.

The genes are TRBV6-2 or TRBV6-3 and TRBJ2-1; 9 bases align to TRBD1. This CDR3 region has 13 residues. The germline V gene encodes CDR1 MNHEY and CDR2 SVGEGT. Trimming removed 7 bases from V and 7 bases from J; junction bases left unmatched: 5. CDR3 in DNA: TGTGCCAGCACCTCCGGGACAGGGAATGAGCAGTTCTTC. It encodes CASTSGTGNEQFF.

The rearrangement links TRBV29-1 to TRBJ2-3; 8 positions match TRBD1. Germline V CDR1 and CDR2: SQVTM, ANQGSEA. The CDR3 length is 13 residues. The CDR3 nucleotides read TGCAGTGCGGACAGGGACAACACAGATACGCAGTATTTT. Amino acids: CSADRDNTDTQYF.

The chain employs TRBV7-2 and TRBJ2-1; TRBD2 is a possible D gene (5 bases). Deletions cut 1 base from V and 7 bases from J, with 11 bases between. Germline lookup yields CDR1 SGHTA and CDR2 FQGNSA. The CDR3 spans 14 residues. The CDR3 region has the DNA TGTGCCAGCAGCTTAGATCCGGGGTGGAATGAGCAGTTCTTC. Translating gives CASSLDPGWNEQFF.

With respect to this clonotype: One base away lies a much larger clone, so this may be a sequencing read error. The chain employs TRBV7-9 and TRBJ2-3; no clear D. The CDR3 contains 14 residues. V was trimmed by 0 bases and J by 1 base, leaving 5 bases between them. Germline CDR1 is SEHNR and CDR2 is FQNEAQ (reference sequence). Here the CDR3 reads CASSLARGTDTQYF. The CDR3 bases are TGTGCCAGCAGCTTAGCCCGGGGCACAGATACGCAGTATTTT.

CDR3 amino acids: CASSYSTTSGRRETQYF. The CDR3 nucleotides are TGTGCCAGCAGTTACTCGACGACTAGCGGGAGACGAGAGACCCAGTACTTC. This chain links TRBV6-2 or TRBV6-3 with TRBJ2-5; 12 nucleotides align to TRBD2. J gave up 4 bases and V 0 bases, and 6 bases lay outside the gene matches. The CDR3 runs to 17 residues. CDR1 is MNHEY, CDR2 SVGEGT, per germline.

This clonotype was seen more than once but under ten times. This rearrangement joins TRBV29-1 to TRBJ2-7; no clear D. The CDR3 has 11 residues. V was pared by 0 bases and J by 3 bases, with 3 bases between. CDR1 is SQVTM, CDR2 ANQGSEA, per germline. DNA for the CDR3: TGCAGCGTTGAAGACAGCTACGAGCAGTACTTC. This gives the protein CSVEDSYEQYF.

This clonotype appeared a single time. This chain connects TRBV5-1 to TRBJ2-7, with D tentatively TRBD2 (6 bases). This CDR3 spans 13 amino acids. Germline assignment: CDR1 SGHRS and CDR2 YFSETQ. Deletions cut 4 bases from V and 2 bases from J, with 10 bases between. CDR3 nucleotides: TGCGCCAGCAGCATAAGCGGGCCCTACGAGCAGTACTTC. It specifies CASSISGPYEQYF.